This TCR beta chain is from a study of cytomegalovirus exposure and HLA in healthy donors. Across the whole study: Some 85 million unique TCRs, all from HLA-typed donors, were included in an early release of the data.

PCR was performed using 60 Vbeta and 13 Jbeta primers. Profiling relied on immunoSEQ multiplex PCR, and the TCRdb table lists in-frame clones only, not all of them. Here the sample spans roughly 150,000 clones, 80% to 90% being singletons. In regard to this clone: Its specificity is unknown.

Study-level findings and limits: Associated with HLA alleles at 0.05 false discovery rate in a later analysis were 16,951 TCR beta sequences.

There are 16 residues in the CDR3. V was pared by 4 bases and J by 4 bases, with 16 bases between. Germline CDR1 is MNHEY and CDR2 is SVGAGI. Sequencing used PBMCs. This receptor was taken from a boy aged 2 to 10 in good health and CMV-seronegative. The V call is TRBV6-5, the J call TRBJ2-2; possibly TRBD1 for D (5 bases). The CDR3 nucleotides are TGTGCCAGCAGTTCCCGGGCAGGGTTGAGCACCGGGGAGCTGTTTTTT. Amino acids: CASSSRAGLSTGELFF.